This entry lists 28 T cell receptor beta chains sequenced from one sample in a study of control samples from healthy donors and cancer patients. Data came from immunoSEQ multiplex PCR; TCRdb stores just in-frame clones and leaves some out. The table lists around 140,000 clones, more than 85% of them singletons, with 5% to 7% in the top ten. Sequenced sample: blood. These TCRs come from a man aged 18 to 30 in good health.

The chain links TRBV19 to TRBJ1-1, with 12 bases lining up with TRBD1. V gave up 6 bases and J gave up 5 bases; unmatched junction bases: 1. Germline V gene lookup returns CDR1 LNHDA and CDR2 SQIVND (reference sequence). The CDR3 length is 13 residues. This CDR3 reads CASRGQGATEAFF. CDR3 DNA: TGTGCCAGTAGGGGACAGGGGGCAACTGAAGCTTTCTTT.

Points on this clone: Additional DNA sequences in this sample encode the identical CDR3. The chain uses TRBV5-1 and TRBJ2-7; D not resolved. There are 11 residues in the CDR3. The germline V and J ends were trimmed by 0 bases and 6 bases, with 4 bases remaining between them. The germline V gene has CDR1 SGHRS and CDR2 YFSETQ. The CDR3 nucleotides read TGCGCCAGCAGCTTGGCTGGCGAGCAGTACTTC. It codes for CASSLAGEQYF. Based on the CDR3 plus reference TRBV5-1 and TRBJ2-7, the full variable domain is KAGVTQTPRYLIKTRGQQVTLSCSPISGHRSVSWYQQTPGQGLQFLFEYFSETQRNKGNFPGRFSGRQFSNSRSEMNVSTLELGDSALYLCASSLAGEQYFGPGTRLTVT.

The V and J genes are TRBV15 and TRBJ2-3, with TRBD2 matching over 9 bases. Germline V CDR1 and CDR2: LNHNV, YYDKDF (reference sequence). V gave up 3 bases and J gave up 2 bases; unmatched junction bases: 9. This CDR3 has 17 residues. CDR3 DNA sequence: TGTGCCACCAGCAGCGGGCCCGCTAGCGGGACCACAGATACGCAGTATTTT. It encodes CATSSGPASGTTDTQYF.

The rearrangement links TRBV13 to TRBJ2-7; TRBD1 aligns across 10 bases. J lost 4 bases, V lost 6 bases, and 9 bases had no gene match. Germline V lookup: CDR1 PRHDT, CDR2 FYEKMQ (reference sequence). The CDR3 covers 15 residues. The CDR3: CASSPNLGQGYEQYF. The CDR3 DNA reads TGTGCCAGCAGTCCTAACCTGGGACAGGGGTACGAGCAGTACTTC.

V is TRBV4-1 and J is TRBJ1-2; D unresolved. CDR3 length: 14 amino acids. Per the germline V gene, CDR1 is MGHRA and CDR2 is YSYEKL. V was pared by 0 bases and J by 4 bases, with 9 bases between. As DNA, the CDR3 is TGCGCCAGCAGCCAAGATAGGGAAGCCTATGGCTACACCTTC. Protein sequence: CASSQDREAYGYTF.

This chain connects TRBV27 to TRBJ2-7, with no clear D. This CDR3 contains 16 residues. V was pared by 2 bases and J by 3 bases, with 17 bases between. Germline-derived CDR1 and CDR2 are MNHEY and SMNVEV (reference sequence). In DNA, the CDR3 is TGTGCCAGCAGTTTAGGTTTAGCACACTGGGGCTACGAGCAGTACTTC. Its translation: CASSLGLAHWGYEQYF.

This sequence joins TRBV5-1 and TRBJ2-7; the match to TRBD2 covers 11 bases. The ends lost 1 base at V and 4 bases at J; junction bases unmatched: 4. Germline CDR1 is SGHRS and CDR2 is YFSETQ. This CDR3 is built from 15 residues. The CDR3 is CASSLPGTSGYEQYF. The CDR3 DNA reads TGCGCCAGCAGCTTGCCCGGGACTAGCGGTTACGAGCAGTACTTC.

The rearrangement uses TRBV27 and TRBJ2-7; 9 nucleotides align to TRBD1. This CDR3 region has 13 residues. The junction had 3 bases not matched to a gene; V was cut back by 6 bases and J by 3 bases. From germline, CDR1 is MNHEY and CDR2 SMNVEV (reference sequence). This chain's CDR3 is CASSLDRGYEQYF. CDR3 DNA sequence: TGTGCCAGCAGCCTGGACAGGGGCTACGAGCAGTACTTC.

V usage is TRBV6-1 and J usage is TRBJ2-1; 8 nucleotides match TRBD1. The CDR3 spans 16 residues. With 4 bases clipped from V and 6 bases from J, the junction kept 11 bases outside the gene matches. Germline CDR1 and CDR2: MNHNS and SASEGT. The CDR3 is CASSGASDRAFNEQFF. CDR3 DNA sequence: TGTGCCAGCAGTGGGGCGTCGGACAGGGCTTTCAATGAGCAGTTCTTC.

The V call is TRBV4-2, the J call TRBJ2-3, with TRBD1 matching 8 bases. The J segment lost 4 bases and the V segment lost 0 bases, leaving 3 bases of the junction unmatched. CDR1 and CDR2 (germline): LGHNA, YNFKEQ. This CDR3 is built from 15 residues. The CDR3 nucleotides read TGTGCCAGCAGCCAAGACCCAGGGGGCGCAGATACGCAGTATTTT. This gives the protein CASSQDPGGADTQYF.

The V call is TRBV12-3 or TRBV12-4, the J call TRBJ2-7; 7 bases align to TRBD1. This CDR3 comprises 13 residues. The junction had 6 bases not matched to a gene; V was cut back by 5 bases and J by 5 bases. CDR3 coding DNA: TGTGCCAGCAGTCCCGAACAGGGGCACGAGCAGTACTTC. Translated, it gives CASSPEQGHEQYF.

This chain joins TRBV3-1 (or the pseudogene TRBV3-2) and TRBJ1-6; 7 bases agree with TRBD1. V dropped 1 base and J dropped 7; count of bases not matched to a gene: 4. The CDR3 is 15 amino acids. The V gene's germline CDR1 is LGHDT and CDR2 YNNKEL (reference sequence). CDR3 DNA sequence: TGTGCCAGCAGCCAAGGGCACAGGGGCAATTCACCCCTCCACTTT. Protein product: CASSQGHRGNSPLHF.

The chain employs TRBV11-3 and TRBJ2-5; TRBD2 is a possible D gene (6 bases). V dropped 8 bases and J dropped 4 bases, with 17 bases sitting between them. The length of the CDR3 is 14 residues. From germline, CDR1 is SGHNT and CDR2 YENEEA. The CDR3: CASGLTAGSETQYF. The CDR3 DNA is TGTGCCAGCGGATTGACGGCGGGATCAGAGACCCAGTACTTC. The full variable domain, with the rest looked up from reference TRBV11-3 and TRBJ2-5, is EAGVVQSPRYKIIEKKQPVAFWCNPISGHNTLYWYLQNLGQGPELLIRYENEEAVDDSQLPKDRFSAERLKGVDSTLKIQPAELGDSAVYLCASGLTAGSETQYFGPGTRLLVL.

J is TRBJ1-3 and V is TRBV30; D may be TRBD1 (5 bases). Germline CDR1 is GTSNPN and CDR2 is SVGIG (reference sequence). CDR3 length equals 14 residues. The ends were cut back, 4 bases at V and 3 bases at J, with 13 bases in the middle. The CDR3 nucleotides are TGTGCCTGGAATGGGGGATTCCGTGGAAACACCATATATTTT. Translating it yields CAWNGGFRGNTIYF.

The rearrangement joins TRBV19 to TRBJ2-1; D is possibly TRBD1 (5 bases). The CDR3 totals 15 residues. V was cut by 5 bases and J by 5 bases, with 16 bases left in between. The germline V gene has CDR1 LNHDA and CDR2 SQIVND (reference sequence). The CDR3, as DNA: TGTGCCAGTAGTCTAAGCGAAAAAGGGGACAATGAGCAGTTCTTC. Its protein is CASSLSEKGDNEQFF. The complete variable domain, with remaining parts taken from reference TRBV19 and TRBJ2-1, reads DGGITQSPKYLFRKEGQNVTLSCEQNLNHDAMYWYRQDPGQGLRLIYYSQIVNDFQKGDIAEGYSVSREKKESFPLTVTSAQKNPTAFYLCASSLSEKGDNEQFFGPGTRLTVL.

V gene TRBV5-4 combines with J gene TRBJ1-1, with a possible D match to TRBD1 (5 bases). Trimming took 3 bases from V and 3 from J, leaving 15 bases between them. The germline CDR1 and CDR2 sequences are SGHNT and YYREEE (reference sequence). CDR3 length equals 15 residues. CDR3 amino acids: CASSSRTTGYTEAFF. The CDR3 coding sequence is TGTGCCAGCAGCTCAAGAACCACAGGATACACTGAAGCTTTCTTT.

The rearrangement uses TRBV3-1 (or the pseudogene TRBV3-2) and TRBJ1-2, with D hard to call. The CDR3 length is 15 residues. Germline CDR1 LGHDT, CDR2 YNNKEL (reference sequence). The V end lost 0 bases, the J end lost 8 bases, and 16 bases lay between the germline ends. CDR3 residues: CASSQDITEVRGYTF. The DNA of the CDR3 is TGTGCCAGCAGCCAAGATATTACGGAGGTTCGGGGCTACACCTTC.

The J gene is TRBJ2-1, the V gene TRBV6-4; 8 nucleotides align to TRBD1. Germline V gene lookup returns CDR1 MRHNA and CDR2 SNTAGT. The CDR3 totals 13 residues. J lost 10 bases, V lost 3 bases, and 5 bases had no gene match. The chain's CDR3 is CASSEGQGWEQFF. In DNA, the CDR3 is TGTGCCAGCAGTGAAGGACAGGGTTGGGAGCAGTTCTTC.

The V and J genes are TRBV7-9 and TRBJ2-5; 8 positions match TRBD1. With 2 bases clipped from V and 5 bases from J, the junction kept 10 bases outside the gene matches. Germline V lookup: CDR1 SEHNR, CDR2 FQNEAQ (reference sequence). The CDR3 contains 16 residues. CDR3 residues: CASSLRTGSRGETQYF. The CDR3 DNA reads as TGTGCCAGCAGCTTAAGGACAGGGTCACGGGGGGAGACCCAGTACTTC.

The gene calls are TRBV19 and TRBJ1-4; D remains ambiguous. The CDR3 covers 15 residues. Germline V lookup: CDR1 LNHDA, CDR2 SQIVND (reference sequence). V shed 7 bases and J shed 5 bases, with 17 bases lying between them. CDR3 amino acids: CASTANEAGNEKLFF. CDR3 coding DNA: TGTGCCAGTACCGCTAATGAGGCCGGGAATGAAAAACTGTTTTTT.

V and J are TRBV5-8 and TRBJ1-5; D not resolved. Germline lookup yields CDR1 SGHTS and CDR2 YDEGEE. Trimming removed 1 base from V and 3 bases from J, with 8 bases in between. CDR3 length: 14 residues. Here the CDR3 DNA reads TGTGCCAGCAGCTTGATGGGTTACAATCAGCCCCAGCATTTT. Its protein is CASSLMGYNQPQHF.

This clone has only one observation. The CDR3 loop is CASSRDREYEQYF. DNA for the CDR3: TGTGCCAGCAGTCGGGACAGGGAGTACGAGCAGTACTTC. The genes are TRBV6-5 and TRBJ2-7, with TRBD1 matching 9 bases. From germline, CDR1 is MNHEY and CDR2 SVGAGI. J gave up 4 bases and V 5 bases, and 3 bases lay outside the gene matches. This CDR3 has 13 residues.

The chain combines TRBV2 with TRBJ2-1, with unresolved D. CDR1 and CDR2 (germline): SNHLY, FYNNEI. Trimming pared 6 bases from V and 5 bases from J, leaving 5 bases between. The CDR3 loop spans 11 amino acids. The CDR3, as DNA: TGTGCCAGCAGCAGTAACAATGAGCAGTTCTTC. Translated: CASSSNNEQFF.

This chain uses TRBV5-1 with TRBJ1-3, with unresolved D. Germline V lookup: CDR1 SGHRS, CDR2 YFSETQ. This CDR3 region has 14 residues. Trimming left V 4 bases short and J 0 bases short, with 8 bases between. The CDR3 reads CASSAFGSGNTIYF. CDR3 in DNA: TGCGCCAGCAGCGCTTTCGGCTCTGGAAACACCATATATTTT.

The rearrangement links TRBV19 to TRBJ2-1, with D unresolved. From germline, CDR1 is LNHDA and CDR2 SQIVND (reference sequence). CDR3 length: 15 residues. The V end lost 1 base, the J end lost 4 bases, and 11 bases lay between the germline ends. Here the CDR3 reads CASSIGPDAYNEQFF. CDR3 coding DNA: TGTGCCAGTAGTATAGGCCCAGACGCTTACAATGAGCAGTTCTTC.

The chain recombines TRBV13 with TRBJ1-5; D not resolved. Germline-derived CDR1 and CDR2 are PRHDT and FYEKMQ (reference sequence). V was cut by 2 bases and J by 3 bases, with 8 bases left in between. CDR3 size: 14 residues. DNA of the CDR3: TGTGCCAGCAGCTTAACTGGGTCCAATCAGCCCCAGCATTTT. This gives the protein CASSLTGSNQPQHF.

The rearrangement uses TRBV7-6 and TRBJ1-2; 9 bases agree with TRBD1. Germline V gives CDR1 SGHVS, CDR2 FNYEAQ. J lost 4 bases, V lost 5 bases, and 8 bases had no gene match. The CDR3 has 15 amino acids. CDR3 loop: CASSPGGTGTYGYTF. DNA for the CDR3: TGTGCCAGCAGCCCAGGGGGGACAGGGACCTATGGCTACACCTTC.

This clone was observed once. V usage is TRBV7-2 and J usage is TRBJ2-3, with no clear D. CDR1 is SGHTA, CDR2 FQGNSA, per germline. The CDR3 contains 15 residues. Trimming shortened V by 1 base and J by 0 bases, and 8 bases separated the two germline ends. Written as DNA, the CDR3 is TGTGCCAGCAGCTTAGGTGTATTTAGCACAGATACGCAGTATTTT. This translates into CASSLGVFSTDTQYF.